This T cell receptor (beta chain) was sequenced in a study of cytomegalovirus exposure and HLA in healthy donors. This clone was found a few times. What it binds is not known. V lost 6 bases to trimming and J lost 5 bases; unmatched junction nucleotides: 7. Per the germline V gene, CDR1 is MNHNS and CDR2 is SASEGT. CDR3 length: 14 amino acids. General observations from the study: In a later analysis, first-cohort TCR clusters were found to tend to co-occur in the 130 or so validation repertoires. Cytomegalovirus status was reportedly diagnosed by the classifier with high sensitivity and specificity. Most TCR sequences were uncommon, yet certain public TCRs appeared in many donors.

The protocol was immunoSEQ multiplex PCR, while the TCRdb copy is restricted to in-frame clones and leaves out a portion. The sample holds around 230,000 clones; around 86% are singletons and the top ten take 1% to 1.5%. The sequencing sample was made of PBMCs. The J gene is TRBJ2-7, the V gene TRBV6-1; TRBD1 matches 10 bases. The receptor comes from a woman aged 25 to 39 in good health and CMV-seropositive. The CDR3 region has the DNA TGTGCCAGCAGGCGGGGACAGGGGAACCACGAGCAGTACTTC. Its translation: CASRRGQGNHEQYF.